This entry lists 18 T cell receptor beta chains sequenced from one sample in a study of human CD8 memory T cell subsets. With exhausted-like traits, TPEX cells were early memory CD8+ T cells that were CCR7+ PD-1+ TIGIT+. TCR beta was sequenced from UMI-tagged 5' RACE libraries. TCRdb reanalyzed the 5' RACE reads and collapses them to one entry per CDR3 protein, without DNA. Across thousands of distinct CDR3 sequences, the top ten clones capture roughly 15% of the sample. What was sequenced was CD8+ T cells from PBMCs. The receptors were gathered from a human donor in good health.

The chain is built from TRBV27 and TRBJ1-5. CDR3 length: 16 residues. From germline, CDR1 is MNHEY and CDR2 SMNVEV (reference sequence). CDR3 sequence reads: CASSLSVTISNQPQHF.

By frequency, this clonotype registers medium-sized. The chain combines TRBV5-1 with TRBJ1-2; the TCRdb call, TRBD1, lacks DNA for checking. The CDR3 covers 13 residues. Germline CDR1 SGHRS, CDR2 YFSETQ. Here the CDR3 reads CASSLEDSYGYTF.

V and J are TRBV6-5 and TRBJ1-1; the D gene TCRdb calls, TRBD1, cannot be checked with no DNA. Germline CDR1 reads MNHEY; CDR2 reads SVGAGI. The CDR3 length is 15 residues. The CDR3 is CASRLGTGGNTEAFF.

The chain carries TRBV20-1 and TRBJ2-1; TCRdb gives TRBD1 as the D gene, but with no DNA this cannot be confirmed. In germline, CDR1 is DFQATT, CDR2 SNEGSKA (reference sequence). The CDR3 totals 13 residues. CDR3: CSAPWTAIHEQFF.

The V gene is TRBV6-6, the J gene TRBJ2-7; TCRdb picks TRBD2, but there is no DNA to check that call. This CDR3 contains 15 residues. The germline V gene encodes CDR1 MNHNY and CDR2 SVGAGI (reference sequence). The CDR3 protein is CASSETGTRPYEQYF.

The V and J genes are TRBV19 and TRBJ2-3. CDR1 and CDR2 from the germline V gene are LNHDA and SQIVND (reference sequence). The CDR3 runs 15 residues. The CDR3: CASSITFVSTDTQYF.

The chain joins TRBV29-1 to TRBJ2-1. The CDR3 has 16 residues. Germline CDR1 is SQVTM and CDR2 is ANQGSEA. CDR3 loop: CSVEDLPMSSYNEQFF.

The chain uses TRBV4-1 and TRBJ2-5; TCRdb outputs TRBD2, but without DNA this stays unchecked. CDR3 length equals 19 residues. CDR1 and CDR2 (germline): MGHRA, YSYEKL. CDR3 region: CASSQDGYAREGSQETQYF.

The rearrangement links TRBV7-8 to TRBJ2-1; the D gene TCRdb calls, TRBD1, cannot be checked with no DNA. This CDR3 spans 15 amino acids. Germline CDR1 and CDR2: SGHVS and FQNEAQ. CDR3 protein: CASSPRDRGGNEQFF.

The chain combines TRBV11-3 with TRBJ2-5; TCRdb designates TRBD1, a call that cannot be tested without DNA. CDR3 size: 16 residues. Germline values: CDR1 SGHNT, CDR2 YENEEA. This CDR3 is CASSRRVAGGGETQYF. The full variable domain, rest sourced from reference TRBV11-3 and TRBJ2-5, is EAGVVQSPRYKIIEKKQPVAFWCNPISGHNTLYWYLQNLGQGPELLIRYENEEAVDDSQLPKDRFSAERLKGVDSTLKIQPAELGDSAVYLCASSRRVAGGGETQYFGPGTRLLVL.

This chain uses TRBV24-1 with TRBJ2-1; the D call from TCRdb, TRBD2, cannot be confirmed without DNA. Per the germline V gene, CDR1 is KGHDR and CDR2 is SFDVKD. This CDR3 spans 16 amino acids. CDR3 loop: CATSDLNSPPYNEQFF.

The V gene is TRBV14, the J gene TRBJ1-5. This CDR3 is 11 amino acids long. CDR1 and CDR2 (germline): SGHDN, FVKESK. CDR3 loop: CASSQVVTQHF.

The chain recombines TRBV7-9 with TRBJ1-6; TCRdb picks TRBD1, but there is no DNA to check that call. This CDR3 comprises 17 residues. Germline assignment: CDR1 SEHNR and CDR2 FQNEAQ (reference sequence). CDR3: CASSEPQGASYNSPLHF.

This sequence joins TRBV7-2 and TRBJ2-7; TCRdb's assignment of TRBD2 cannot be checked, as there is no DNA. CDR1 is SGHTA, CDR2 FQGNSA, per germline. The CDR3 runs 18 residues. The CDR3 here is CASSLVRAGLPPYYEQYF.

J is TRBJ2-7 and V is TRBV7-6; TCRdb proposes TRBD1, but this gene call is untestable without DNA. The CDR3 contains 15 residues. Germline CDR1 is SGHVS and CDR2 is FNYEAQ. CDR3 region: CASSSWTGPHYEQYF. The whole variable domain, filled in from reference TRBV7-6 and TRBJ2-7, reads GAGVSQSPRYKVTKRGQDVALRCDPISGHVSLYWYRQALGQGPEFLTYFNYEAQQDKSGLPNDRFSAERPEGSISTLTIQRTEQRDSAMYRCASSSWTGPHYEQYFGPGTRLTVT.

By frequency, this clonotype is medium-sized. This chain links TRBV24-1 with TRBJ2-1; TCRdb designates TRBD1, a call that cannot be tested without DNA. Germline assignment: CDR1 KGHDR and CDR2 SFDVKD. This CDR3 comprises 16 residues. CDR3 sequence: CATRDCQGESYNEQFF.

This clonotype is labeled medium-sized (0.01 to 0.1%) based on frequency. CDR3: CASSARGGSNQPQHF. The rearrangement joins TRBV7-9 to TRBJ1-5; TCRdb names TRBD1, which stays unverified in the absence of DNA. Looked up from germline, CDR1 is SEHNR and CDR2 is FQNEAQ (reference sequence). The CDR3 is made up of 15 amino acids. Using reference TRBV7-9 and TRBJ1-5 for the parts outside the CDR3, the full variable domain is DTGVSQNPRHKITKRGQNVTFRCDPISEHNRLYWYRQTLGQGPEFLTYFQNEAQLEKSRLLSDRFSAERPKGSFSTLEIQRTEQGDSAMYLCASSARGGSNQPQHFGDGTRLSIL.

The chain employs TRBV11-2 and TRBJ2-7; TCRdb outputs TRBD2, but without DNA this stays unchecked. Germline V gene lookup returns CDR1 SGHAT and CDR2 FQNNGV. CDR3 size: 15 residues. The CDR3 is CASSPPLAVLYEQYF.